This entry is about one TCR beta chain. As processed by the authors: The assay estimated nucleated cells by amplifying reference gene primers. Sequencing used immunoSEQ multiplex PCR; TCRdb keeps in-frame clones, though not all of them. The V and J calls and clone size were taken over from that table, and D and trimming were inferred from the DNA. This sample has 200,000 to 250,000 clones; roughly 91% occur once, and the top ten carry roughly 7.2%. These data belong to a study of blood T cell repertoires in COVID-19. Overall study context: Spain, Italy and the United States supplied samples that represented acute and convalescent COVID-19. From T cells, B-cell-depleted T cells, or PBMCs came the material, which was cDNA or gDNA.

Trimming at V came to 2 bases and at J to 9 bases, leaving 4 bases not matched to a gene. The CDR3 is made up of 14 amino acids. In germline, CDR1 is SGDLS, CDR2 YYNGEE. The chain is built from TRBV9 and TRBJ2-1; TRBD2 aligns across 11 bases. Sequenced input: PBMCs or T cells enriched from blood (not recorded which). This clonotype was obtained from a man in his thirties or forties in a cohort exposed to, infected with or recovered from COVID-19 (not recorded which). CDR3 nucleotides: TGTGCCAGCAGCGTTAGCGGGAGGGCCCCTGAGCAGTTCTTC. Its protein product is CASSVSGRAPEQFF. The full variable domain, completed using reference TRBV9 and TRBJ2-1, is DSGVTQTPKHLITATGQRVTLRCSPRSGDLSVYWYQQSLDQGLQFLIQYYNGEERAKGNILERFSAQQFPDLHSELNLSSLELGDSALYFCASSVSGRAPEQFFGPGTRLTVL.